One sample yielded the 27 T cell receptor beta chains listed below, sequenced in a study of blood T cell repertoires in COVID-19. Using immunoSEQ multiplex PCR, the repertoire was profiled, and TCRdb retains in-frame clones only, with some absent. The sample consists of about 250,000 clones, 65% to 90% of them appearing once. The sample consisted of PBMCs or T cells enriched from blood (not recorded which). The origin of the receptors is a woman between 45 and 65 years old with acute COVID-19.

This clone was observed a few times. The chain links TRBV4-1 to TRBJ1-4; a possible D gene is TRBD1 (5 bases). V lost 0 bases and J lost 6, with 14 bases in between. Germline V gene sequence: CDR1 MGHRA, CDR2 YSYEKL. This CDR3 comprises 16 residues. CDR3 bases: TGCGCCAGCAGCCAAGATGCTGGGGCCACACATGAAAAACTGTTTTTT. This gives the protein CASSQDAGATHEKLFF.

The rearrangement links TRBV27 to TRBJ1-1; 10 bases align to TRBD1. This CDR3 contains 15 residues. Germline lookup yields CDR1 MNHEY and CDR2 SMNVEV (reference sequence). V gave up 4 bases and J gave up 5 bases; unmatched junction bases: 7. Here the CDR3 reads CASSSTWTGGTEAFF. The CDR3 DNA follows: TGTGCCAGCAGTTCCACCTGGACAGGGGGGACTGAAGCTTTCTTT.

The V and J genes are TRBV7-8 and TRBJ2-2; no clear D. Germline values: CDR1 SGHVS, CDR2 FQNEAQ. The V gene lost 0 bases and the J gene lost 2 bases, with 10 bases spanning the gap. There are 16 residues in the CDR3. The CDR3 spells CASSLAAIGNTGELFF. Written as DNA, the CDR3 is TGTGCCAGCAGCTTAGCGGCAATTGGTAACACCGGGGAGCTGTTTTTT.

The rearrangement links TRBV11-2 to TRBJ1-5; maybe TRBD1 (5 bases). The CDR3 has 13 amino acids. From germline, CDR1 is SGHAT and CDR2 FQNNGV. Trimming removed 1 base at V and 5 bases at J, with 6 bases between. The CDR3 loop reads CASSLVRDQPQHF. CDR3 DNA sequence: TGTGCCAGCAGCTTAGTCAGGGATCAGCCCCAGCATTTT.

The rearrangement uses TRBV10-3 and TRBJ1-5; D is possibly TRBD1 (6 bases). Germline CDR1 is ENHRY and CDR2 is SYGVKD. CDR3 size: 16 residues. Trimming removed 2 bases at V and 7 bases at J, with 18 bases between. The CDR3 loop reads CAISEVPAGALQPQHF. Here the CDR3 DNA reads TGTGCCATCAGTGAGGTCCCTGCGGGGGCATTACAGCCCCAGCATTTT.

The rearrangement uses TRBV3-1 (or the pseudogene TRBV3-2) and TRBJ1-3, with D perhaps matching TRBD1 (6 bases). This CDR3 is built from 14 residues. Trimming cost V 4 bases and J 6 bases, with 13 bases left between them. Germline assignment: CDR1 LGHDT and CDR2 YNNKEL (reference sequence). This CDR3 reads CASSLRQGPNTIYF. The CDR3 DNA reads as TGTGCCAGCAGCCTCAGGCAGGGGCCAAACACCATATATTTT.

CDR3 loop: CASSQEGGQGKYGYTF. CDR3 DNA: TGTGCCAGCAGCCAAGAAGGGGGACAGGGAAAGTATGGCTACACCTTC. The gene calls are TRBV4-2 and TRBJ1-2; 9 positions match TRBD1. From germline, CDR1 is LGHNA and CDR2 YNFKEQ. Trimming cost V 0 bases and J 5 bases; bases outside gene matches: 7. There are 16 residues in the CDR3.

This clone has a handful of counts. The chain joins TRBV3-1 (or the pseudogene TRBV3-2) to TRBJ2-3, with no clear D. Germline V gene lookup returns CDR1 LGHDT and CDR2 YNNKEL (reference sequence). The V gene lost 1 base and the J gene lost 2 bases, with 4 bases spanning the gap. This CDR3 has 13 amino acids. CDR3 sequence: CASSQVNTDTQYF. CDR3 bases: TGTGCCAGCAGCCAAGTAAACACAGATACGCAGTATTTT.

The CDR3 DNA sequence: TGCGCCAGCAGCCAAGGGGGGGATCAGCCCCAGCATTTT. Translating it yields CASSQGGDQPQHF. The chain carries TRBV4-1 and TRBJ1-5; weak D call: TRBD1 (5 bases). Germline V gene data show CDR1 as MGHRA and CDR2 as YSYEKL. CDR3 length equals 13 residues. Trimming took 1 base from V and 5 from J, leaving 6 bases between them.

V and J are TRBV25-1 and TRBJ1-6, with 8 bases that match TRBD1. Germline CDR1 reads MGHDK; CDR2 reads SYGVNS. The V gene end was trimmed by 2 bases and the J gene end by 10 bases; junction bases not matched to a gene: 7. The CDR3 consists of 15 residues. The CDR3 DNA follows: TGTGCCAGCAGTGAAGTGGCAGGGGGCCGGTCACCCCTCCACTTT. The encoded protein is CASSEVAGGRSPLHF.

The chain couples TRBV6-5 to TRBJ1-5; no firm D call. This CDR3 comprises 15 residues. V was cut by 2 bases and J by 9 bases, with 17 bases left in between. CDR1 MNHEY and CDR2 SVGAGI come from the germline V gene. DNA of the CDR3: TGTGCCAGCAGTTACATCGGATCGAGGATAGGGCCCCAGCATTTT. Amino acids: CASSYIGSRIGPQHF.

The chain has TRBV6-5 and TRBJ2-3; the match to TRBD1 covers 7 bases. The V and J ends lost 3 bases and 1 base, in that order; junction bases with no gene match: 7. The CDR3 length is 16 residues. From germline, CDR1 is MNHEY and CDR2 SVGAGI. This CDR3 is CASSYLRGHGTDTQYF. DNA for the CDR3: TGTGCCAGCAGTTATCTTAGGGGGCACGGCACAGATACGCAGTATTTT.

The chain couples TRBV6-5 to TRBJ2-7; perhaps TRBD1 as D (5 bases). Germline loops: CDR1 MNHEY, CDR2 SVGAGI. This CDR3 comprises 15 residues. Trimming left V 5 bases short and J 3 bases short, with 17 bases between. CDR3 sequence (DNA): TGTGCCAGCAGTAGCCGGCAGGGTTGGGTCTACGAGCAGTACTTC. Translation gives CASSSRQGWVYEQYF.

V is TRBV3-1 (or the pseudogene TRBV3-2) and J is TRBJ2-7; 9 bases map to TRBD1. CDR3 size: 15 residues. The trim removed 5 bases at V and 5 bases at J, leaving 10 bases unmatched. The germline CDR1 and CDR2 sequences are LGHDT and YNNKEL (reference sequence). CDR3 DNA sequence: TGTGCCAGCAGCTTCAGCTGGGGACAGGGCGACGAGCAGTACTTC. Its protein product is CASSFSWGQGDEQYF.

The chain joins TRBV2 to TRBJ2-3; 12 nucleotides align to TRBD2. The germline gives CDR1 SNHLY, CDR2 FYNNEI. There are 16 residues in the CDR3. V shed 8 bases, J shed 7 bases, and the junction held 13 bases outside the gene matches. CDR3 in amino acids: CASGGTWTSGVYTQYF. CDR3 in DNA: TGTGCCAGCGGAGGAACCTGGACTAGCGGGGTATATACGCAGTATTTT. Full variable domain (outside the CDR3, taken from reference TRBV2 and TRBJ2-3): EPEVTQTPSHQVTQMGQEVILRCVPISNHLYFYWYRQILGQKVEFLVSFYNNEISEKSEIFDDQFSVERPDGSNFTLKIRSTKLEDSAMYFCASGGTWTSGVYTQYFGPGTRLTVL.

The J gene is TRBJ1-2, the V gene TRBV19; TRBD1 is a possible D gene (5 bases). V shed 6 bases and J shed 4 bases, with 18 bases lying between them. Looked up from germline, CDR1 is LNHDA and CDR2 is SQIVND (reference sequence). The CDR3 contains 15 residues. This chain's CDR3 is CASRTPGLNIYGYTF. The CDR3 DNA reads as TGTGCCAGTAGAACCCCGGGACTGAACATCTATGGCTACACCTTC. The whole variable domain, filled in from reference TRBV19 and TRBJ1-2, reads DGGITQSPKYLFRKEGQNVTLSCEQNLNHDAMYWYRQDPGQGLRLIYYSQIVNDFQKGDIAEGYSVSREKKESFPLTVTSAQKNPTAFYLCASRTPGLNIYGYTFGSGTRLTVV.

This clone was observed once. This chain uses TRBV18 with TRBJ2-1; 13 bases are shared with TRBD2. Germline CDR1 is KGHSH and CDR2 is LQKENI. V gave up 3 bases and J gave up 9 bases; unmatched junction bases: 5. The CDR3 is made up of 15 amino acids. This CDR3 reads CASSPTSGGASEQFF. CDR3 bases: TGTGCCAGCTCACCCACTAGCGGGGGGGCAAGTGAGCAGTTCTTC.

This clone was seen once. The chain combines TRBV9 with TRBJ1-2; 7 bases match TRBD1. Germline CDR1 SGDLS, CDR2 YYNGEE. The CDR3 consists of 13 residues. After removal of 6 bases from V and 5 bases from J, the junction contained 7 bases not matched to a gene. The CDR3 sequence is CASTRDSFYGYTF. The CDR3, as DNA: TGTGCCAGCACCCGGGACAGCTTTTATGGCTACACCTTC.

The V call is TRBV7-9, the J call TRBJ2-1, with D unclear. The CDR3 is 13 residues long. Germline CDR1 reads SEHNR; CDR2 reads FQNEAQ (reference sequence). The germline V and J ends were trimmed by 1 base and 9 bases, with 10 bases remaining between them. DNA for the CDR3: TGTGCCAGCAGCTTAGTGTTAGCTCCTGAGCAGTTCTTC. This encodes CASSLVLAPEQFF.

The rearrangement uses TRBV5-4 and TRBJ2-7; 10 bases line up with TRBD1. CDR3 length equals 14 residues. The germline V gene has CDR1 SGHNT and CDR2 YYREEE (reference sequence). V lost 4 bases, J lost 6 bases, and 7 bases stayed unmatched. CDR3 protein: CASSRRQGAGEQYF. The CDR3 DNA reads TGTGCCAGCAGCCGCCGACAGGGGGCGGGCGAGCAGTACTTC.

The gene calls are TRBV24-1 and TRBJ1-2; 7 nucleotides agree with TRBD1. V lost 11 bases, J lost 2 bases, and 7 bases stayed unmatched. The CDR3 consists of 13 residues. In germline, CDR1 is KGHDR, CDR2 SFDVKD. CDR3 sequence reads: CAIRTGPNYGYTF. The CDR3 DNA sequence: TGTGCCATCCGGACAGGACCCAACTATGGCTACACCTTC.

The V call is TRBV6-5, the J call TRBJ2-1; 11 bases align to TRBD2. The germline V gene encodes CDR1 MNHEY and CDR2 SVGAGI. The CDR3 has 15 amino acids. V dropped 5 bases and J dropped 5; count of bases not matched to a gene: 5. The CDR3 region is CASSQASGGNNEQFF. In DNA, the CDR3 is TGTGCCAGCAGTCAGGCTAGCGGGGGGAACAATGAGCAGTTCTTC.

V and J are TRBV2 and TRBJ1-1; D call uncertain. The CDR3 extends over 15 amino acids. The germline V gene has CDR1 SNHLY and CDR2 FYNNEI. V was clipped by 4 bases and J by 1 base, with 13 bases between them. The CDR3 region is CASSARIERNTEAFF. CDR3 nucleotide sequence: TGTGCCAGCAGTGCCCGAATTGAGAGGAACACTGAAGCTTTCTTT.

The chain couples TRBV5-4 to TRBJ2-5, with 9 bases lining up with TRBD2. This CDR3 spans 16 amino acids. V was clipped by 5 bases and J by 4 bases; unmatched bases: 12. CDR1 is SGHNT and CDR2 is YYREEE in the germline V gene (reference sequence). In DNA, the CDR3 is TGTGCCAGCAGGCAAGGAGGGCGGGGGGGCCGAGAGACCCAGTACTTC. The encoded protein is CASRQGGRGGRETQYF.

This chain joins TRBV30 and TRBJ1-1; TRBD1 matches 7 bases. CDR3 size: 15 residues. J lost 6 bases, V lost 1 base, and 11 bases had no gene match. Germline V gene sequence: CDR1 GTSNPN, CDR2 SVGIG (reference sequence). The DNA of the CDR3 is TGTGCCTGGAGTGGGACGGACAGGTTAAGTTCTGAAGCTTTCTTT. Encoded protein: CAWSGTDRLSSEAFF.

The J gene is TRBJ1-1, the V gene TRBV7-2; weak D call: TRBD1 (6 bases). This CDR3 has 13 amino acids. Per germline, CDR1 SGHTA and CDR2 FQGNSA. V shed 4 bases and J shed 5 bases, with 11 bases lying between them. DNA for the CDR3: TGTGCCAGCAGCTCGGGACACGGAACTGAAGCTTTCTTT. Amino acids: CASSSGHGTEAFF.

The V call is TRBV29-1, the J call TRBJ1-2; a possible D gene is TRBD1 (5 bases). The V end lost 0 bases, the J end lost 6 bases, and 17 bases lay between the germline ends. Germline loops: CDR1 SQVTM, CDR2 ANQGSEA. The CDR3 runs 15 residues. CDR3 amino acids: CSVEEGGLIGNGYTF. For the CDR3, the DNA is TGCAGCGTTGAAGAGGGGGGGTTGATAGGCAATGGCTACACCTTC.